One sample yielded the 9 T cell receptor beta chains listed below, sequenced in a study of blood T cells in healthy people across ages. PCR was performed a second time for roughly 7 to 11 cycles using a sample-barcoded 5' primer and a J-beta primer mix. MiXCR, applied by TCRdb to the 5' RACE reads, yields one record per CDR3 protein. This sample carries 730,000 or so distinct CDR3 sequences, 43% of them seen once, and the ten largest clones take 20% to 25%. Sequencing was performed on blood. These receptors all stem from a woman between 55 and 75 years old in good health.

The gene calls are TRBV4-3 and TRBJ2-2, with D hard to call. The CDR3 spans 16 residues. The germline V gene has CDR1 LGHNA and CDR2 YSLEER. Trimming took off 4 bases at V and 4 bases at J, with 16 bases between the two ends. CDR3 protein: CASSPQGMVVTGELFF. CDR3 coding DNA: TGCGCCAGCAGCCCGCAAGGAATGGTAGTCACCGGGGAGCTGTTTTTT.

In this sample, this clonotype turned up many times. CDR3 sequence reads: CASSLGRGVGHEQFF. CDR3 bases: TGTGCCAGCAGTTTAGGCAGGGGAGTTGGCCATGAGCAGTTCTTC. The V gene is TRBV27, the J gene TRBJ2-1; D is perhaps TRBD1 (6 bases). Germline V gene sequence: CDR1 MNHEY, CDR2 SMNVEV (reference sequence). CDR3 size: 15 residues. The ends were cut back, 2 bases at V and 8 bases at J, with 16 bases in the middle.

The chain recombines TRBV5-1 with TRBJ2-3; D tentatively reads TRBD1 or TRBD2 (5 bases each). Trimming took off 4 bases at V and 9 bases at J, with 27 bases between the two ends. CDR1 and CDR2 (germline): SGHRS, YFSETQ. This CDR3 has 17 amino acids. CDR3 amino acids: CASSRSWDLRTITTQYF. DNA of the CDR3: TGCGCCAGCAGCAGGAGTTGGGACCTCCGGACAATAACCACGCAGTATTTT.

The sample holds a few counts of this clonotype. This chain uses TRBV11-3 with TRBJ2-1; 11 nucleotides align to TRBD2. This CDR3 has 16 residues. V dropped 5 bases and J dropped 8; count of bases not matched to a gene: 11. Germline V gene lookup returns CDR1 SGHNT and CDR2 YENEEA. CDR3 loop: CASSPGLAGPGDEQFF. For the CDR3, the DNA is TGTGCCAGCAGCCCTGGACTAGCGGGTCCCGGGGATGAGCAGTTCTTC.

The V call is TRBV12-3 or TRBV12-4, the J call TRBJ2-7, with 9 bases fitting TRBD1. This CDR3 is 16 amino acids long. V was pared by 1 base and J by 3 bases, with 7 bases of the junction left unmatched. CDR3 in amino acids: CASSLEGTGRLYEQYF. Written as DNA, the CDR3 is TGTGCCAGCAGTTTAGAAGGGACAGGGAGGCTCTACGAGCAGTACTTC.

The chain joins TRBV9 to TRBJ2-1, with 12 bases matching TRBD2. Germline loops: CDR1 SGDLS, CDR2 YYNGEE. This CDR3 comprises 19 residues. Trimming took 0 bases from V and 1 from J; bases not matched to a gene: 8. CDR3 sequence: CASSVGASGGALSYNEQFF. The CDR3 DNA sequence: TGTGCCAGCAGCGTAGGGGCTAGCGGGGGGGCTTTGTCCTACAATGAGCAGTTCTTC.

The chain couples TRBV7-9 to TRBJ1-4, with 8 bases aligning to TRBD1. CDR3 size: 14 residues. Germline V gene sequence: CDR1 SEHNR, CDR2 FQNEAQ (reference sequence). V lost 3 bases, J lost 6 bases, and 3 bases stayed unmatched. CDR3 protein: CASSLDRDYEKLFF. CDR3 sequence (DNA): TGTGCCAGCAGCTTGGACAGGGATTATGAAAAACTGTTTTTT.

Here the CDR3 DNA reads TGCAGTGTTAGTGTCGCTAGCGGGAGTCACGAGCAGTACTTC. Translated: CSVSVASGSHEQYF. This sequence joins TRBV20-1 and TRBJ2-7; 10 bases fit TRBD2. This CDR3 contains 14 residues. Trimming removed 7 bases from V and 5 bases from J; junction bases left unmatched: 11. The germline gives CDR1 DFQATT, CDR2 SNEGSKA (reference sequence).

This clonotype has only one observation. J is TRBJ2-4 and V is TRBV7-9; tentatively, D is TRBD1 (6 bases). The tail of the sequence fits TRBJ2-5 better, so the J call may be wrong. Germline assignment: CDR1 SEHNR and CDR2 FQNEAQ (reference sequence). The CDR3 length is 15 residues. CDR3: CASSGHRTAQETQYF. CDR3 DNA: TGTGCCAGCAGTGGACATAGGACAGCGCAAGAGACCCAGTACTTC.